The following is a T cell receptor beta chain sequence with its context. This CDR3 is built from 19 residues. CDR1 SGHVS and CDR2 FNYEAQ come from the germline V gene. V lost 5 bases, J lost 3 bases, and 28 bases lay in between. The sample comes from a study of blood T cell repertoires in COVID-19. How the authors handled the data: Estimated nucleated cell counts came from reference gene primer amplification. TCRdb's table, derived via immunoSEQ multiplex PCR, lists solely in-frame clones and lacks some. Clonal size and the V and J genes are those of that table, whereas D and trimming came from the DNA. Seen here are 150,000 to 200,000 clones, approximately 80% observed once, and the top ten hold more than 9.5%.

The sequencing sample was made of peripheral blood. V usage is TRBV7-6 and J usage is TRBJ1-1; possibly TRBD1 for D (6 bases). This sequence was found in a woman in her thirties or forties with COVID-19, enrolled during active disease. The CDR3 nucleotides read TGTGCCAGCAGCCCCTTTCCCCACAGGCAGGGGACGTTTTACACTGAAGCTTTCTTT. Encoded protein: CASSPFPHRQGTFYTEAFF.